Described below is a single T cell receptor (beta chain) sequence and its context. This CDR3 spans 14 amino acids. CDR1 and CDR2 (germline): SGHVS, FQNEAQ. V lost 5 bases and J 7 bases, leaving 17 bases between the germline ends. This sample is part of a study of cytomegalovirus exposure and HLA in healthy donors. It was with 60 Vbeta and 13 Jbeta primers that the PCR ran. Profiled with immunoSEQ multiplex PCR; TCRdb holds only in-frame clones, not every one. The table has over 110,000 clones, 70% to 85% seen once. This clonotype originated in a male donor in good health and CMV-seronegative. Sequenced: PBMCs. The chain is built from TRBV7-8 and TRBJ2-5; D perhaps matches TRBD2 (5 bases). The CDR3 nucleotides read TGTGCCAGCAGCCAAGAGCGGCGGATGAGGACCCAGTACTTC. Translation: CASSQERRMRTQYF.